This T cell receptor beta chain comes out of a study of graft-versus-host responses after intestinal transplantation. About the study: Each transplant was multivisceral, liver-intestinal, or isolated intestinal.

Germline CDR1 and CDR2: SQVTM and ANQGSEA. With 6 bases removed from V and 1 base from J, the gap between germline ends came to 12 bases. The CDR3 consists of 13 residues. Using immunoSEQ multiplex PCR, the repertoire was profiled, and TCRdb retains in-frame clones only, with some absent. The table includes about 37,000 clones, 87% detected once. From the graft tissue, intraepithelial and lamina propria lymphocytes were released through processing. The chain has TRBV29-1 and TRBJ2-5, with D possibly TRBD1 on 6 matching bases. This TCR came from a human patient who received an intestinal transplant, so some T cells may come from the graft donor. The sequences come from ileum tissue, collected 200 to 210 days after intestinal transplant. The CDR3 reads CSVWGRGQETQYF. CDR3 nucleotide sequence: TGCAGCGTCTGGGGCAGGGGCCAAGAGACCCAGTACTTC.